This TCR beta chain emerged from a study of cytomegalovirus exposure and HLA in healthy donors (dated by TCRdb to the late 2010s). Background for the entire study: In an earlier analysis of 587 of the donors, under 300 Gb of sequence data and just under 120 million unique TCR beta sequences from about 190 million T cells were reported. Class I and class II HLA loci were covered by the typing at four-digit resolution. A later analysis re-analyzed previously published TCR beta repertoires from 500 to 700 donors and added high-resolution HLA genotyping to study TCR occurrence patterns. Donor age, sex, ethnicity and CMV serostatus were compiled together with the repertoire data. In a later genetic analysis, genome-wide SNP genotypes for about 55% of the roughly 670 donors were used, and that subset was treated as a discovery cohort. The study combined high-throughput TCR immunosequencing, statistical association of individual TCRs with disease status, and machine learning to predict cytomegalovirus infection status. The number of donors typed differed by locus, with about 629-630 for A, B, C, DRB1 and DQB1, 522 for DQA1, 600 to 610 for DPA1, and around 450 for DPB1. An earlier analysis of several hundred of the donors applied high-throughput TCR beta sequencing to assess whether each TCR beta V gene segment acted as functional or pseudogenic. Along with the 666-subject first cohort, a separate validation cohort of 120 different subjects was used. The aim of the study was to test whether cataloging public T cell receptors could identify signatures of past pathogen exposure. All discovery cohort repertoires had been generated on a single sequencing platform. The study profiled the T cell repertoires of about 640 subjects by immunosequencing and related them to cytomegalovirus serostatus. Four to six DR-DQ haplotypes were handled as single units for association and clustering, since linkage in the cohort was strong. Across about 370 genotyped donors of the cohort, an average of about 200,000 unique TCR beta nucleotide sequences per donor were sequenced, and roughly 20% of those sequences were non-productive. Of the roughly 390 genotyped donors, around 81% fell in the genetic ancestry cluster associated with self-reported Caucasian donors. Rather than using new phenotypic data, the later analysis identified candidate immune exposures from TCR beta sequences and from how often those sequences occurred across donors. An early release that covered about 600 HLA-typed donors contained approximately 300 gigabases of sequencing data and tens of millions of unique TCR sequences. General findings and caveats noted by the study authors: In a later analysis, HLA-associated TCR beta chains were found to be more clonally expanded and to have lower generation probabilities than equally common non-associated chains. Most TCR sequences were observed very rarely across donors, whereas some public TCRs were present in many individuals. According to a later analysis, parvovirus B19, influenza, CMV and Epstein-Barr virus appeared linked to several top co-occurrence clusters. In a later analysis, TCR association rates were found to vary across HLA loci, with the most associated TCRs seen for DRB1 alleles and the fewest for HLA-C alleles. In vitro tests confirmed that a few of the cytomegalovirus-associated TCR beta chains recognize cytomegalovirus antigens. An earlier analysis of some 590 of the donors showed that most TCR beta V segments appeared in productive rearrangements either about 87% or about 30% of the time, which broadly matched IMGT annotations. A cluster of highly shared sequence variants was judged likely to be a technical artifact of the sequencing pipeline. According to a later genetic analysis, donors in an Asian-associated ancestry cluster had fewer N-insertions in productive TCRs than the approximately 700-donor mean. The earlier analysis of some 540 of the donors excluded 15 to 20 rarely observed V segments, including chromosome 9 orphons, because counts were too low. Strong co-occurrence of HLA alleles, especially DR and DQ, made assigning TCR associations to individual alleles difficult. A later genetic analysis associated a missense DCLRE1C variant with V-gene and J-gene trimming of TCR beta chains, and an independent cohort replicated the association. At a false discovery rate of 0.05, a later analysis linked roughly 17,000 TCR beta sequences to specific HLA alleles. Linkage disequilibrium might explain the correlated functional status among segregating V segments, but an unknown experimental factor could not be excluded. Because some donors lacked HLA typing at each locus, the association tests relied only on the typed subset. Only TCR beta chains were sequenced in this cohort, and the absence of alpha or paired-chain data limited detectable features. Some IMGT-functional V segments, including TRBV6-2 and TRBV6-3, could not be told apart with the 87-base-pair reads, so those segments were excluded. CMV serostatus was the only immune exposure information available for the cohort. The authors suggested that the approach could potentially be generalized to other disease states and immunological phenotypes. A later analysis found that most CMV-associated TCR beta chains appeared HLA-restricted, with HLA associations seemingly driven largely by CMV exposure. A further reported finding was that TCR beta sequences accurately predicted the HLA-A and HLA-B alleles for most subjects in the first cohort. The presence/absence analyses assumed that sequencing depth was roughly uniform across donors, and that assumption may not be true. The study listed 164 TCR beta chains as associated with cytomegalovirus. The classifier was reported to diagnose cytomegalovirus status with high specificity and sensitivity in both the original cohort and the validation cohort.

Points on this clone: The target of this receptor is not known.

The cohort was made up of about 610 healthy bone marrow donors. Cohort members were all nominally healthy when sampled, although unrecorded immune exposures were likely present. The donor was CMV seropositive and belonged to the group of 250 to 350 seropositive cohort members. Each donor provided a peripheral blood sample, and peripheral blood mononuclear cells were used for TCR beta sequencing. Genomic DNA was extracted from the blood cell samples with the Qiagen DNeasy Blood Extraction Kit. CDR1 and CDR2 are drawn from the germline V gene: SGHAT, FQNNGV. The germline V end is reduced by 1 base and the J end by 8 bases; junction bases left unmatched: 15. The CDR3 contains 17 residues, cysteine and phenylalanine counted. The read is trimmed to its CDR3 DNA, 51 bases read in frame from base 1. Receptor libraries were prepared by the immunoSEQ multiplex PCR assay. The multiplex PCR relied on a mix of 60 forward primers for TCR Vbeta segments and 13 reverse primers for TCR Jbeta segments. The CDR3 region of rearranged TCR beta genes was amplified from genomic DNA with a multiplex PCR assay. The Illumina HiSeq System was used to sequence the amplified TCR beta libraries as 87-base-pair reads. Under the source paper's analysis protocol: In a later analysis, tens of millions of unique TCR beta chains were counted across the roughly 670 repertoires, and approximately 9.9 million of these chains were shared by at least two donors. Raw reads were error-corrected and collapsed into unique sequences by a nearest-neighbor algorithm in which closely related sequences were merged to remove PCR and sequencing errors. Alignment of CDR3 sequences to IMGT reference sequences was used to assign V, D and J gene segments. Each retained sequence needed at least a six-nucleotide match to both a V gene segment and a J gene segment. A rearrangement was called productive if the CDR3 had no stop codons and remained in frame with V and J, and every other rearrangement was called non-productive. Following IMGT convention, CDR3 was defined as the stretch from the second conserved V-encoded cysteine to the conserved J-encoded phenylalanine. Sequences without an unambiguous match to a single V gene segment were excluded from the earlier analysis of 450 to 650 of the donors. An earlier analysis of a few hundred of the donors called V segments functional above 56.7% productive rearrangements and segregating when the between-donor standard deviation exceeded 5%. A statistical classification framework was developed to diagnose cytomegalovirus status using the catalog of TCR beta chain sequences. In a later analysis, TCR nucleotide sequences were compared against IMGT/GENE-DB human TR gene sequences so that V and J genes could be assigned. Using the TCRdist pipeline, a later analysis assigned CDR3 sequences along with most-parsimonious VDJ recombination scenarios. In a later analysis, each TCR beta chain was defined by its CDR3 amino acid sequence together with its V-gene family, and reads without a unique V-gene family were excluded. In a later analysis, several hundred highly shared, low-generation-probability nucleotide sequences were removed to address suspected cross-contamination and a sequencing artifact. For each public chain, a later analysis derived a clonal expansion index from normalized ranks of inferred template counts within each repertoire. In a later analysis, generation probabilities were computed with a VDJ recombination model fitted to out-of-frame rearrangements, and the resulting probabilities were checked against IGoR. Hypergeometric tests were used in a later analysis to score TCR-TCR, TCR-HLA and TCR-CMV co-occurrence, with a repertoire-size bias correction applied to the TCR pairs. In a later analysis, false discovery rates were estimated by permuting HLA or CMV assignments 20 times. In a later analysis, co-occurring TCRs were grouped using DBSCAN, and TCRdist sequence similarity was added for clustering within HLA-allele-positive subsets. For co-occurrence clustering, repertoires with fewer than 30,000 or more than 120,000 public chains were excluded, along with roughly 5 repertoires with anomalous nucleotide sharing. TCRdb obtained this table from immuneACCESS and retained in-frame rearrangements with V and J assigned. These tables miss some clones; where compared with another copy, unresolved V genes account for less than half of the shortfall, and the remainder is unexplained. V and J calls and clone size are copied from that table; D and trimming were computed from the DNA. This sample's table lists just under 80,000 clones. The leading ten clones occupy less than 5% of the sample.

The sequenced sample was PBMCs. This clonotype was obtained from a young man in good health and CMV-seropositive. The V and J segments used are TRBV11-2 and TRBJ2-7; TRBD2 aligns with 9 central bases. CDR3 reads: CASSLVGVLAGPSQQYF. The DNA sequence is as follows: TGTGCCAGCAGCTTAGTAGGTGTACTAGCGGGTCCCTCTCAGCAGTACTTC.